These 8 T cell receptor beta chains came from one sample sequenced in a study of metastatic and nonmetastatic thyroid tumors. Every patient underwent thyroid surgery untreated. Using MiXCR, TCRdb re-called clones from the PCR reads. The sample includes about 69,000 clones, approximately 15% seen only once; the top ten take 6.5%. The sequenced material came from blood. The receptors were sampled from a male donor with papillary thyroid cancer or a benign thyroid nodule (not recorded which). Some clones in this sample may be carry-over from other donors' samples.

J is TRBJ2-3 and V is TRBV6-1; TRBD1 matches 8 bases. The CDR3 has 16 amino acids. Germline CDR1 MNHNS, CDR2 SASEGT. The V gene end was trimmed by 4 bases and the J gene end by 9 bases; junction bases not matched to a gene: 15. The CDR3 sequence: CASSARGPLDKGTQYF. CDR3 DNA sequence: TGTGCCAGCAGTGCCAGGGGGCCCCTAGACAAGGGGACGCAGTATTTT.

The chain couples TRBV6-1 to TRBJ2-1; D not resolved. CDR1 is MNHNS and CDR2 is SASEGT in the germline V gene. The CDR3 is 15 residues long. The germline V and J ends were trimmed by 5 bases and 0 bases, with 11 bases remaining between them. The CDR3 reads CASSIWGSSYNEQFF. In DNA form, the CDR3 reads TGTGCCAGCAGTATTTGGGGTAGCTCCTACAATGAGCAGTTCTTC.

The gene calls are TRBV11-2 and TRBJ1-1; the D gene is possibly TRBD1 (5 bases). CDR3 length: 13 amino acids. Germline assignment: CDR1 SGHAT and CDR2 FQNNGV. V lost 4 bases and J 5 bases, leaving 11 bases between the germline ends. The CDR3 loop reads CASSSQGWTEAFF. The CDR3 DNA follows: TGTGCCAGCAGCTCTCAGGGATGGACTGAAGCTTTCTTT.

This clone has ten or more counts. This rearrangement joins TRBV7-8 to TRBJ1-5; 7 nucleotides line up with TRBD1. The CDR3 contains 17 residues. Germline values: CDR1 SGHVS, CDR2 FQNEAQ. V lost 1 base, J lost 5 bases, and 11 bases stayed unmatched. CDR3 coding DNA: TGTGCCAGCAGCTTAGTAGTCCGGGACAGATCCTATCAGCCCCAGCATTTT. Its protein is CASSLVVRDRSYQPQHF. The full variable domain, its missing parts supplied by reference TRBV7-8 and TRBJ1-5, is GAGVSQSPRYKVAKRGQDVALRCDPISGHVSLFWYQQALGQGPEFLTYFQNEAQLDKSGLPSDRFFAERPEGSVSTLKIQRTQQEDSAVYLCASSLVVRDRSYQPQHFGDGTRLSIL.

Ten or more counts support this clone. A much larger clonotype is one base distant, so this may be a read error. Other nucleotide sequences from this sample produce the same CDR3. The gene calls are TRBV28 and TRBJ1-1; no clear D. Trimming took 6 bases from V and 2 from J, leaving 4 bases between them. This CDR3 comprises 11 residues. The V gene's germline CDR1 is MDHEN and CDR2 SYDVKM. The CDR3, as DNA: TGTGCCAGCAGCTTCAACACTGAAGCTTTCTTT. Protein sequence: CASSFNTEAFF.

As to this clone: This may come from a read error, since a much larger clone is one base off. The CDR3 DNA sequence: TGTGCCAGTGCGCTCGGGTGGGGGGAGCAGTACGTC. Encoded protein: CASALGWGEQYV. The chain carries TRBV19 and TRBJ2-7, with D perhaps assigned TRBD1 or TRBD2 (5 bases each). The V gene lost 8 bases and the J gene lost 7 bases, with 15 bases spanning the gap. CDR3 length: 12 residues. Germline assignment: CDR1 LNHDA and CDR2 SQIVND (reference sequence).

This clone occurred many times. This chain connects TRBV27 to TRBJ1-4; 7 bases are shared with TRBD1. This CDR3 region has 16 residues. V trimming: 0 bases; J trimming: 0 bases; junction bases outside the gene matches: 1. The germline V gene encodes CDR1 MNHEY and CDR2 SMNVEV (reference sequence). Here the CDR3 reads CASSLSQGATNEKLFF. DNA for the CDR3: TGTGCCAGCAGTTTATCCCAGGGGGCAACTAATGAAAAACTGTTTTTT.

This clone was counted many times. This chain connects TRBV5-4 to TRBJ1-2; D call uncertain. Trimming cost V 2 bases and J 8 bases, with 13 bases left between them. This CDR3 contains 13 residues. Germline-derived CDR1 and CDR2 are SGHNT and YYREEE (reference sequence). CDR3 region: CASSLKGPSGYTF. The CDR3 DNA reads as TGTGCCAGCAGCTTAAAAGGGCCTAGCGGCTACACCTTC.